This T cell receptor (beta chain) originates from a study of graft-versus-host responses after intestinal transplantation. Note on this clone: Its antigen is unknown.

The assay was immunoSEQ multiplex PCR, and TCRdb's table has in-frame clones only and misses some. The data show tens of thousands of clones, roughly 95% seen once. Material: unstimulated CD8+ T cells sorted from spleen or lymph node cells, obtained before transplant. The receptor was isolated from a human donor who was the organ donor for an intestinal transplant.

CDR3 nucleotides: TGTGCCAGCAGCTTAGGCTCAACGGGCCAGTACTTC. Protein product: CASSLGSTGQYF. The chain employs TRBV7-2 and TRBJ2-5; D is uncertain. Looked up from germline, CDR1 is SGHTA and CDR2 is FQGNSA. This CDR3 region has 12 residues. Between the trimmed V and J ends, which lost 1 base and 10 bases, there was a span of 10 bases.